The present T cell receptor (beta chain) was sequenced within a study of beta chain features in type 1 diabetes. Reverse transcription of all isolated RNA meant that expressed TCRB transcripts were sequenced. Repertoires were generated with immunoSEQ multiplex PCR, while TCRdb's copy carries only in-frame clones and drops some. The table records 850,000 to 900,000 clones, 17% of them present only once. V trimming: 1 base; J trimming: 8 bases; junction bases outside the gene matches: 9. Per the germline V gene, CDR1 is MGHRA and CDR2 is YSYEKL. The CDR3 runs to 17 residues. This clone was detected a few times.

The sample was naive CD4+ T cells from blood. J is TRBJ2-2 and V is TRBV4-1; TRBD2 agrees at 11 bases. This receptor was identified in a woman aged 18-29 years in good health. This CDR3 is CASSQGTSGHSEGELFF. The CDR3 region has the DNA TGCGCCAGCAGCCAAGGGACTAGCGGGCACTCCGAGGGGGAGCTGTTTTTT.